This TCR beta chain was obtained from a study of blood T cell repertoires in COVID-19. Per germline, CDR1 MDHEN and CDR2 SYDVKM. Germline trimming cut 5 bases from V and 7 bases from J; bases unmatched to any gene: 6. The CDR3 sequence is 14 residues long. The table lists this clone with a count of one. Using immunoSEQ multiplex PCR, the repertoire was profiled, and TCRdb retains in-frame clones only, with some absent. Counted here are around 100,000 clones, about 92% occurring once; the ten biggest clones make up 15% to 20%. The genes are TRBV28 and TRBJ2-1, with 9 nucleotides matching TRBD2. The specimen was peripheral blood. The source is a woman older than 75 in a cohort sampled during active COVID-19. As DNA, the CDR3 is TGTGCCAGCAGTGTTAGCGGGAGAGGGAATGAGCAGTTCTTC. Translated, it gives CASSVSGRGNEQFF.